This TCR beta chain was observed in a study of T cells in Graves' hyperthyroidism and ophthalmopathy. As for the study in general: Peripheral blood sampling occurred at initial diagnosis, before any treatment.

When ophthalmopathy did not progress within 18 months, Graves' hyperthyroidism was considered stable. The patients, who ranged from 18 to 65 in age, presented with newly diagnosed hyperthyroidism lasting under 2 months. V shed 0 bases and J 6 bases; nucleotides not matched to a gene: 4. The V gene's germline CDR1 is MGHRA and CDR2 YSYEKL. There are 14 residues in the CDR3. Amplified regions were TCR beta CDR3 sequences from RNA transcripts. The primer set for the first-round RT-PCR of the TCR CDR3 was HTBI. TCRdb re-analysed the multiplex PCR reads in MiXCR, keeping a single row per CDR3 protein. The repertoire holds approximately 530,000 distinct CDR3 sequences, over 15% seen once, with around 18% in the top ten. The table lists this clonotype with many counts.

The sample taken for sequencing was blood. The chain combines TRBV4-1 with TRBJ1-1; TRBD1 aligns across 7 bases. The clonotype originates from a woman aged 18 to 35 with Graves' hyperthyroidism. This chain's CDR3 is CASSQDMQGAEAFF. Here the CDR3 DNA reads TGCGCCAGCAGCCAAGATATGCAGGGGGCTGAAGCTTTCTTT.